These 10 T cell receptor beta chains originate from one sample sequenced in a study of cytomegalovirus exposure and HLA in healthy donors. PCR involved 60 Vbeta and 13 Jbeta primers. Only in-frame clones appear in the TCRdb table, and some are missing; sequencing was by immunoSEQ multiplex PCR. The table lists some 200,000 clones, just under 80% of them singletons. The sample taken for sequencing was PBMCs. The receptor source for this set is a female donor in good health and CMV-seronegative.

This clone was detected only once. The CDR3 is CASSYGQGLYEQYF. The CDR3 DNA reads as TGTGCCAGCAGTTATGGACAGGGTCTCTACGAGCAGTACTTC. The chain combines TRBV6-5 with TRBJ2-7; 8 nucleotides agree with TRBD1. V gave up 3 bases and J gave up 3 bases; unmatched junction bases: 4. Germline CDR1 MNHEY, CDR2 SVGAGI. This CDR3 region has 14 residues.

V gene TRBV5-6 combines with J gene TRBJ2-1; weak D call: TRBD1 (8 bases). Germline V CDR1 and CDR2: SGHDT, YYEEEE. V gave up 4 bases and J gave up 2 bases, with 16 bases separating them. The CDR3 runs to 16 residues. CDR3 amino acids: CASSGRDRRAYNEQFF. CDR3 nucleotide sequence: TGTGCCAGCAGCGGGAGGGACAGGCGCGCCTACAATGAGCAGTTCTTC.

The V gene is TRBV28, the J gene TRBJ1-4; TRBD1 matches at 7 bases. Per germline, CDR1 MDHEN and CDR2 SYDVKM. The CDR3 consists of 17 residues. Trimming took 5 bases from V and 7 from J; bases not matched to a gene: 16. CDR3 DNA sequence: TGTGCCAGCAGTCCCCCGCCGACAGGGCGGATTAGTGAAAAACTGTTTTTT. Translation gives CASSPPPTGRISEKLFF.

This clone has a single count. The chain has TRBV19 and TRBJ2-1; D is possibly TRBD2 (6 bases). Germline V CDR1 and CDR2: LNHDA, SQIVND (reference sequence). The V and J ends lost 4 bases and 0 bases respectively, with 10 bases between them. The CDR3 spans 15 residues. The CDR3 region has the DNA TGTGCCAGTAGTAAGCGGGTTAGCTCCTACAATGAGCAGTTCTTC. Its translation is CASSKRVSSYNEQFF.

The V gene is TRBV7-9, the J gene TRBJ2-1; 8 bases are a match to TRBD2. CDR3 length equals 13 residues. After removal of 1 base from V and 12 bases from J, the junction contained 5 bases not matched to a gene. The germline CDR1 and CDR2 sequences are SEHNR and FQNEAQ (reference sequence). The CDR3 DNA reads as TGTGCCAGCAGCTTAGATCCGGGAGGGGCGCAGTTCTTC. Translated: CASSLDPGGAQFF.

The chain employs TRBV6-6 and TRBJ2-7, with TRBD1 identical over 9 bases. The CDR3 runs to 15 residues. Germline V gene data show CDR1 as MNHNY and CDR2 as SVGAGI (reference sequence). V gave up 6 bases and J gave up 1 base; unmatched junction bases: 7. The CDR3 reads CASRPTGTGSYEQYF. CDR3 sequence (DNA): TGTGCCAGCAGACCCACCGGGACAGGGTCCTACGAGCAGTACTTC.

The gene calls are TRBV9 and TRBJ2-1; possible D gene TRBD1, 5 bases. The CDR3 covers 16 residues. Germline V CDR1 and CDR2: SGDLS, YYNGEE. V was pared by 0 bases and J by 1 base, with 11 bases between. CDR3 loop: CASSVGPGASYNEQFF. CDR3 in DNA: TGTGCCAGCAGCGTAGGCCCTGGGGCATCCTACAATGAGCAGTTCTTC.

CDR3 DNA sequence: TGTGCCAGCAGCCTTAGCGGGGGGAGCTCCTACAATGAGCAGTTCTTC. Translated: CASSLSGGSSYNEQFF. This chain connects TRBV9 to TRBJ2-1; 10 nucleotides align to TRBD2. CDR3 size: 16 residues. The ends lost 4 bases at V and 0 bases at J; junction bases unmatched: 4. Per the germline V gene, CDR1 is SGDLS and CDR2 is YYNGEE.

This clone has only a few counts. The CDR3 region is CASSLMGHTTEAFF. Written as DNA, the CDR3 is TGTGCCAGCAGCTTGATGGGACATACCACTGAAGCTTTCTTT. The chain employs TRBV7-2 and TRBJ1-1, with D possibly being TRBD1 (6 bases). Germline CDR1 SGHTA, CDR2 FQGNSA. CDR3 length: 14 amino acids. The V end lost 3 bases, the J end lost 4 bases, and 12 bases lay between the germline ends.

V is TRBV4-1 and J is TRBJ2-7; D is perhaps TRBD1 (7 bases). CDR3 length: 17 residues. Trimming took off 0 bases at V and 6 bases at J, with 21 bases between the two ends. CDR1 and CDR2 from the germline V gene are MGHRA and YSYEKL. The CDR3 DNA reads as TGCGCCAGCAGCCAAGATCCTTTGGGGGCGGGACAGACCGAGCAGTACTTC. Translating gives CASSQDPLGAGQTEQYF.